A single T cell receptor (beta chain) is shown here with its context. The antigen is not known. Produced via immunoSEQ multiplex PCR; TCRdb's table is partial and in-frame only. The data hold tens of thousands of clones, with around 87% observed a single time. V gave up 3 bases and J gave up 7 bases, with 13 bases separating them. In germline, CDR1 is MDHEN, CDR2 SYDVKM. The CDR3 runs 14 residues. The entry originates in a study of T cells in narcolepsy. Study background: Donors had narcolepsy type 1 or type 2, or were healthy controls.

Notes on the study in general: No autoreactive T cell clone sequences appeared in some memory CD4+ repertoires. Blood of same and different patients, but not healthy controls, reportedly held recurring autoreactive clonotypes.

The chain couples TRBV28 to TRBJ2-1, with D possibly matching TRBD1 (5 bases). The sequence was collected from a human donor in good health. Sequenced: memory (CD45RA-) CD4+ T cells from blood. The CDR3 DNA reads as TGTGCCAGCAGTTTGGTCAGGGATTTAAATGAGCAGTTCTTC. Protein sequence: CASSLVRDLNEQFF.